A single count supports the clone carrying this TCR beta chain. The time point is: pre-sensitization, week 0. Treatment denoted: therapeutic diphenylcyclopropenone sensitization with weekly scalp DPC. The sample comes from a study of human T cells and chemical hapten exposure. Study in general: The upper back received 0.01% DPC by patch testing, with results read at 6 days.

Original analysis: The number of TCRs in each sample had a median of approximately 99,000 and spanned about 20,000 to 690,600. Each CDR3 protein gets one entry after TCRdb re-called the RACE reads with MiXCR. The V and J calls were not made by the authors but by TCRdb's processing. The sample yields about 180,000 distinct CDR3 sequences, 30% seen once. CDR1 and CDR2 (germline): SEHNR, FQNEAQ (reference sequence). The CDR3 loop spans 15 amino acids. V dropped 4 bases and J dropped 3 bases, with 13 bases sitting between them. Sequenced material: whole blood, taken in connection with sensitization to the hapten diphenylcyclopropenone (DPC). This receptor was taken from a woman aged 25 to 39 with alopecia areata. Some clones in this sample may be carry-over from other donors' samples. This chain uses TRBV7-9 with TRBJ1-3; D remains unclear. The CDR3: CASSSERGGGNTIYF. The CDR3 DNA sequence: TGTGCCAGCAGCTCAGAGCGGGGAGGTGGAAACACCATATATTTT.